Shown below are 8 T cell receptor beta chains from a single sample sequenced in a study of T cells in narcolepsy. The repertoire was sequenced with immunoSEQ multiplex PCR; TCRdb's copy has only in-frame clones and lacks some. The sample records about 22,000 clones, approximately 80% being singletons. Sample: memory (CD45RA-) CD4+ T cells from blood. The receptors originated from a human donor in good health.

This clone was detected once. The chain links TRBV5-4 to TRBJ2-5, with 8 nucleotides matching TRBD2. The V and J ends lost 4 bases and 2 bases, in that order; junction bases with no gene match: 13. Germline CDR1 is SGHNT and CDR2 is YYREEE (reference sequence). This CDR3 comprises 17 residues. In DNA, the CDR3 is TGTGCCAGCAGCCTGAGCGGGCTTGGCGGGGGGCAAGAGACCCAGTACTTC. Its translation: CASSLSGLGGGQETQYF.

In its sample, this clone was seen once. The chain employs TRBV11-2 and TRBJ1-2; D possibly corresponds to TRBD1 (5 bases). The CDR3 is 15 residues long. V lost 0 bases to trimming and J lost 1 base, with 9 bases between them. Germline assignment: CDR1 SGHAT and CDR2 FQNNGV. The CDR3 DNA reads TGTGCCAGCAGCTTAGACGAGGGGATTAACTATGGCTACACCTTC. Amino acid sequence: CASSLDEGINYGYTF.

The V gene is TRBV4-2, the J gene TRBJ2-1, with 13 bases matching TRBD2. V lost 4 bases, J lost 0 bases, and 6 bases stayed unmatched. Looked up from germline, CDR1 is LGHNA and CDR2 is YNFKEQ. The CDR3 has 18 residues. CDR3 region: CASSRTSGGPGSYNEQFF. In DNA form, the CDR3 reads TGTGCCAGCAGCCGGACTAGCGGGGGTCCCGGCTCCTACAATGAGCAGTTCTTC.

The chain employs TRBV9 and TRBJ2-3; unclear D gene. The germline CDR1 and CDR2 sequences are SGDLS and YYNGEE. The V gene lost 0 bases and the J gene lost 6 bases, with 2 bases spanning the gap. The CDR3 loop spans 11 amino acids. Here the CDR3 DNA reads TGTGCCAGCAGCGTAGGGGATACGCAGTATTTT. Protein product: CASSVGDTQYF.

The V and J genes are TRBV6-5 and TRBJ2-3; D is possibly TRBD1 or TRBD2 (6 bases each). There are 14 residues in the CDR3. Trimming cost V 6 bases and J 6 bases, with 16 bases left between them. Looked up from germline, CDR1 is MNHEY and CDR2 is SVGAGI. The CDR3 DNA is TGTGCCAGCAGCGCCTCACTAGGGGGGGATACGCAGTATTTT. It yields the protein CASSASLGGDTQYF.

The chain has TRBV11-3 and TRBJ2-3; TRBD2 agrees at 11 bases. V trimming: 5 bases; J trimming: 3 bases; junction bases outside the gene matches: 7. The CDR3 spans 16 residues. From germline, CDR1 is SGHNT and CDR2 YENEEA. The CDR3 nucleotides read TGTGCCAGCAGCCCGACTAGCGGGGTTGTAACAGATACGCAGTATTTT. This gives the protein CASSPTSGVVTDTQYF.

As concerns this clone: Other DNA sequences in the sample encode the same CDR3. The chain has TRBV6-6 and TRBJ2-5; D gene ambiguous. V lost 6 bases, J lost 2 bases, and 4 bases lay in between. Germline CDR1 is MNHNY and CDR2 is SVGAGI (reference sequence). The CDR3 length is 11 residues. For the CDR3, the DNA is TGTGCCAGCAGCCCTCAAGAGACCCAGTACTTC. Translation: CASSPQETQYF.

This chain joins TRBV6-5 and TRBJ1-2; 9 bases are shared with TRBD1. Losses at the gene ends were 6 bases for V and 7 bases for J; bases not matched to a gene: 6. The CDR3 covers 13 residues. Germline CDR1 is MNHEY and CDR2 is SVGAGI. CDR3 amino acids: CASSARTGAGYTF. In DNA, the CDR3 is TGTGCCAGCAGCGCCCGGACAGGGGCTGGCTACACCTTC.